The clone carrying this T cell receptor beta chain has just a few counts. As yet, its antigen is unknown. These data come from a study of T-cell memory formation after mild COVID-19. Study details: The study found TCR clusters largely donor specific. Findings and caveats of the study: Mainly CM and EM harbored the contracting CD4+ clones; mainly EMRA harbored the CD8+ ones. The study found balanced CD4/CD8 in clones contracting day 15 to 85 and a CD4+ lean in later expanders. There were some responding clones in pre-infection memory, which suggested that cross-reactive memory had joined.

The CDR3 sequence is 15 residues long. V gave up 5 bases and J gave up 1 base, with 14 bases separating them. CDR1 and CDR2 (germline): SGHVS, FNYEAQ. TCRdb recomputed calls from the 5' RACE reads with MiXCR, one row per CDR3 protein. The table shows roughly 300,000 distinct CDR3 sequences, with about 16% occurring only once. The chain employs TRBV7-6 and TRBJ2-5; no clear D. Material for sequencing was PBMCs or a T cell subset sorted from them (not recorded which). The source is a young man who had mild COVID-19 (a few samples of this study predate the infection). Cell type and time point are not known. CDR3 sequence (DNA): TGTGCCAGCAGCCTTATTTCCCTACCCCAAGAGACCCAGTACTTC. Its protein is CASSLISLPQETQYF. Full variable domain (outside the CDR3, taken from reference TRBV7-6 and TRBJ2-5): GAGVSQSPRYKVTKRGQDVALRCDPISGHVSLYWYRQALGQGPEFLTYFNYEAQQDKSGLPNDRFSAERPEGSISTLTIQRTEQRDSAMYRCASSLISLPQETQYFGPGTRLLVL.